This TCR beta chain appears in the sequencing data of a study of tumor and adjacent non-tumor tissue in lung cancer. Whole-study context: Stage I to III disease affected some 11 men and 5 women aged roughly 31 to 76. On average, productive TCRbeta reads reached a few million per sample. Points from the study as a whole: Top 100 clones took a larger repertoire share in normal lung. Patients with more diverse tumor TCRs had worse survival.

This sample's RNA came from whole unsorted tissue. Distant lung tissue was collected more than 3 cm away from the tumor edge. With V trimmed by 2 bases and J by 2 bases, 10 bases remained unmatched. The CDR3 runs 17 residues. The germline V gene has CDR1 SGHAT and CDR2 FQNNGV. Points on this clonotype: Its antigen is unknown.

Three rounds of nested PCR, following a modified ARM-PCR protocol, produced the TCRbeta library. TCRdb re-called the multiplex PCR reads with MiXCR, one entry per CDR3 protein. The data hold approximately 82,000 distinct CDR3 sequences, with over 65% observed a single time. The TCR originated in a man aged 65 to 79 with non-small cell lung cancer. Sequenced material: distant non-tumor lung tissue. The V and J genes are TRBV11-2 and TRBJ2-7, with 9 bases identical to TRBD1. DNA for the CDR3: TGTGCCAGCAGCTTACGAAATCCGGGACAGGGAACCTACGAGCAGTACTTC. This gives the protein CASSLRNPGQGTYEQYF.